This TCR beta chain was documented in a study of vaccination and CD4 T cells after COVID-19. At the level of the study: Stimuli were overlapping spike peptide pools of SARS-CoV-2 and three common cold coronaviruses (HCoV-NL63, HCoV-OC43, HCoV-229E).

In regard to this clonotype: Its cognate antigen is unknown.

The Oncomine TCR Beta short-read assay sequenced DNA from cultured CD4+ T cells. A single record per CDR3 protein comes from TCRdb applying MiXCR to the PCR reads. The profile shows around 15,000 distinct CDR3 sequences, about two fifths of them singletons. Documented treatment: approximately 10-day PBMC culture with coronavirus spike peptide pools or control peptides (ViraFEST assay). ViraFEST used peptide pools to expand antigen-specific T cells before TCR sequencing. This receptor was identified in a human donor who had recovered from COVID-19. The sample here was CD4+ T cells from blood, cultured in vitro, taken after SARS-CoV-2 vaccination.

CDR3 sequence (DNA): TGTGCCAGCACCAAAGGTCTAGCCCCAACGGCAGATACGCAGTATTTT. This encodes CASTKGLAPTADTQYF. The chain employs TRBV6-1 and TRBJ2-3; a weak D match, TRBD2 (5 bases). This CDR3 has 16 amino acids. From germline, CDR1 is MNHNS and CDR2 SASEGT. V gave up 7 bases and J gave up 4 bases, with 21 bases separating them.